These 26 T cell receptor beta chains came from one sample sequenced in a study of T-cell memory formation after mild COVID-19. TCRdb analysed the 5' RACE reads with MiXCR anew, one entry per CDR3 protein. The data show more than 300,000 distinct CDR3 sequences, with approximately 22% seen just once and roughly 21% held by the top ten. Input material: PBMCs or a T cell subset sorted from them (not recorded which). Receptors were obtained from a man aged 18 to 30 who had mild COVID-19 (a few samples of this study predate the infection). Cell type and time point are not known.

J is TRBJ1-5 and V is TRBV25-1, with D unresolved. Trimming left V 8 bases short and J 6 bases short, with 11 bases between. The CDR3 totals 12 residues. The germline V gene has CDR1 MGHDK and CDR2 SYGVNS. CDR3 coding DNA: TGTGCCAGCGGTGGAGGGCCTCAGCCCCAGCATTTT. As protein: CASGGGPQPQHF.

This clonotype appeared a few times. The chain combines TRBV12-3 or TRBV12-4 with TRBJ1-2; D remains unclear. This CDR3 spans 15 amino acids. Trimming took off 3 bases at V and 5 bases at J, with 16 bases between the two ends. CDR3 residues: CASSLGALGRYGYTF. CDR3 DNA sequence: TGTGCCAGCAGTTTGGGCGCCCTTGGGAGATATGGCTACACCTTC.

The table lists this clonotype with a few counts. The chain combines TRBV10-2 with TRBJ1-1, with a tentative D call TRBD1 (6 bases). The CDR3 totals 14 residues. The V gene lost 7 bases and the J gene lost 5 bases, with 17 bases spanning the gap. From germline, CDR1 is WSHSY and CDR2 SAAADI. The CDR3 nucleotides are TGCGCCAGCATGGAGGGCAGGGGTGTGACTGAAGCTTTCTTT. Protein sequence: CASMEGRGVTEAFF.

This clonotype was seen more than once but under ten times. This chain uses TRBV5-1 with TRBJ2-5; D may be TRBD1 (6 bases). CDR1 is SGHRS, CDR2 YFSETQ, per germline. V was trimmed by 2 bases and J by 3 bases, leaving 17 bases between them. This CDR3 spans 16 amino acids. In nucleotides, the CDR3 is TGCGCCAGCAGCTTTTGGCCGGGGAAGGGGGAAGAGACCCAGTACTTC. It encodes CASSFWPGKGEETQYF.

This chain links TRBV5-5 with TRBJ2-3; possible D gene TRBD1, 6 bases. Deletions cut 5 bases from V and 2 bases from J, with 9 bases between. Germline loops: CDR1 SGHKS, CDR2 YYEKEE (reference sequence). CDR3 length equals 13 residues. In DNA form, the CDR3 reads TGTGCCAGCAGAAGGACAGCCACAGATACGCAGTATTTT. It translates to CASRRTATDTQYF.

The chain has TRBV20-1 and TRBJ1-5; 8 bases agree with TRBD1. Looked up from germline, CDR1 is DFQATT and CDR2 is SNEGSKA (reference sequence). With 5 bases clipped from V and 4 bases from J, the junction kept 7 bases outside the gene matches. The CDR3 runs 14 residues. The CDR3 here is CSAYGQGQNQPQHF. The DNA for the CDR3 is TGCAGTGCTTATGGACAGGGCCAAAATCAGCCCCAGCATTTT.

This clonotype came up a few times. The rearrangement joins TRBV20-1 to TRBJ2-2, with 7 bases identical to TRBD2. Germline assignment: CDR1 DFQATT and CDR2 SNEGSKA (reference sequence). CDR3 length: 17 amino acids. The V segment lost 0 bases and the J segment 4 bases; nucleotides outside the gene matches: 11. This chain's CDR3 is CSARDSSGATGTGELFF. CDR3 coding DNA: TGCAGTGCTAGAGACAGCAGCGGGGCTACCGGCACCGGGGAGCTGTTTTTT.

This chain joins TRBV7-3 and TRBJ2-6, with 7 bases identical to TRBD1. Germline V CDR1 and CDR2: SGHTA, FQGTGA. The CDR3 has 15 residues. The V segment lost 3 bases and the J segment 4 bases; nucleotides outside the gene matches: 3. For the CDR3, the DNA is TGTGCCAGCAGCTTGACAGGGACAGGGGCCAACGTCCTGACTTTC. Translating it yields CASSLTGTGANVLTF. The full variable domain, rest sourced from reference TRBV7-3 and TRBJ2-6, is GAGVSQTPSNKVTEKGKYVELRCDPISGHTALYWYRQSLGQGPEFLIYFQGTGAADDSGLPNDRFFAVRPEGSVSTLKIQRTERGDSAVYLCASSLTGTGANVLTFGAGSRLTVL.

This clonotype was counted at least ten times. The chain has TRBV12-3 or TRBV12-4 and TRBJ1-1; D gene unclear. CDR3 length: 13 residues. Between the trimmed V and J ends, which lost 0 bases and 2 bases, there was a span of 4 bases. The CDR3 region is CASSLAQNTEAFF. Here the CDR3 DNA reads TGTGCCAGCAGTTTAGCTCAAAACACTGAAGCTTTCTTT.

The rearrangement links TRBV6-2 or TRBV6-3 to TRBJ2-7; 7 bases fit TRBD1. CDR1 is MNHEY, CDR2 SVGEGT, per germline. The CDR3 has 15 amino acids. Trimming took 7 bases from V and 0 from J; bases not matched to a gene: 9. The CDR3 nucleotides are TGTGCCAGCACCTCCGGCTACAGGGGCTCCTACGAGCAGTACTTC. It encodes CASTSGYRGSYEQYF.

Only a few counts were recorded for this clonotype. The rearrangement links TRBV4-2 to TRBJ1-5; tentative D call: TRBD1 (6 bases). The ends were cut back, 3 bases at V and 7 bases at J, with 13 bases in the middle. The CDR3 sequence is 14 residues long. Per the germline V gene, CDR1 is LGHNA and CDR2 is YNFKEQ. The CDR3 bases are TGTGCCAGCAGCCACCCCGAGGGGGGCCAGCCCCAGCATTTT. It specifies CASSHPEGGQPQHF.

The chain is built from TRBV20-1 and TRBJ2-7, with 9 positions matching TRBD1. This CDR3 is 12 amino acids long. Per germline, CDR1 DFQATT and CDR2 SNEGSKA (reference sequence). V was pared by 3 bases and J by 3 bases, with 0 bases of the junction left unmatched. The DNA of the CDR3 is TGCAGTGCTAGGACAGGGGGCTACGAGCAGTACTTC. Its protein is CSARTGGYEQYF.

J is TRBJ1-1 and V is TRBV5-1, with no clear D. V dropped 0 bases and J dropped 7 bases, with 7 bases sitting between them. This CDR3 is 12 amino acids long. Germline CDR1 reads SGHRS; CDR2 reads YFSETQ. Written as DNA, the CDR3 is TGCGCCAGCAGCTTGGAGGTAGATGAAGCTTTCTTT. It is translated as CASSLEVDEAFF. The full variable domain, rest sourced from reference TRBV5-1 and TRBJ1-1, is KAGVTQTPRYLIKTRGQQVTLSCSPISGHRSVSWYQQTPGQGLQFLFEYFSETQRNKGNFPGRFSGRQFSNSRSEMNVSTLELGDSALYLCASSLEVDEAFFGQGTRLTVV.

This clonotype was counted ten times or more. The chain links TRBV7-2 to TRBJ1-2; D remains unclear. Trimming left V 8 bases short and J 2 bases short, with 18 bases between. Germline V gene lookup returns CDR1 SGHTA and CDR2 FQGNSA. The CDR3 is 15 residues long. CDR3 sequence reads: CASSGVPGLNYGYTF. The CDR3 DNA is TGTGCCAGCTCCGGAGTCCCGGGGTTGAACTATGGCTACACCTTC.

This clonotype was counted between two and nine times. The chain carries TRBV6-5 and TRBJ2-5, with D maybe TRBD1 (6 bases). This CDR3 has 13 residues. V lost 5 bases, J lost 4 bases, and 11 bases lay in between. In germline, CDR1 is MNHEY, CDR2 SVGAGI. The chain's CDR3 is CASSTTGRETQYF. The CDR3 nucleotides read TGTGCCAGCAGTACAACAGGGAGAGAGACCCAGTACTTC.

This clonotype came up a few times. V and J are TRBV6-2 or TRBV6-3 and TRBJ2-7; D assignment may be TRBD1 or TRBD2 (6 bases each). The CDR3 is 14 residues long. V was trimmed by 6 bases and J by 0 bases, leaving 12 bases between them. Germline-derived CDR1 and CDR2 are MNHEY and SVGEGT. The CDR3 spells CASRQGLDSYEQYV. The CDR3 bases are TGTGCCAGCAGACAGGGACTGGACTCCTACGAGCAGTACGTC.

J is TRBJ1-1 and V is TRBV5-4; no reliable D call. V shed 3 bases and J shed 0 bases, with 9 bases lying between them. Germline CDR1 reads SGHNT; CDR2 reads YYREEE (reference sequence). The CDR3 is made up of 14 amino acids. This CDR3 reads CASSSRIMNTEAFF. In DNA, the CDR3 is TGTGCCAGCAGCTCCAGAATCATGAACACTGAAGCTTTCTTT.

This clonotype was counted between two and nine times. The rearrangement uses TRBV18 and TRBJ2-3; possible D gene TRBD1, 6 bases. V lost 3 bases, J lost 2 bases, and 12 bases lay in between. CDR3 size: 15 residues. The V gene's germline CDR1 is KGHSH and CDR2 LQKENI. The CDR3 here is CASSPWDTLTDTQYF. The DNA for the CDR3 is TGTGCCAGCTCACCGTGGGACACCCTCACAGATACGCAGTATTTT.

The chain links TRBV7-9 to TRBJ1-4; no clear D. This CDR3 region has 12 residues. Per the germline V gene, CDR1 is SEHNR and CDR2 is FQNEAQ (reference sequence). V was pared by 5 bases and J by 8 bases, with 9 bases between. The CDR3 sequence: CASSPRAEKLFF. In DNA, the CDR3 is TGTGCCAGCAGCCCACGTGCCGAAAAACTGTTTTTT.

V usage is TRBV7-9 and J usage is TRBJ1-1; D unclear. The CDR3 totals 14 residues. The V gene's germline CDR1 is SEHNR and CDR2 FQNEAQ (reference sequence). V lost 3 bases and J lost 0, with 8 bases in between. CDR3 loop: CASSLDQLNTEAFF. The CDR3 DNA is TGTGCCAGCAGCTTGGATCAGCTGAACACTGAAGCTTTCTTT.

The chain combines TRBV5-1 with TRBJ2-5; weak D call: TRBD1 (7 bases). CDR3 length: 16 amino acids. V was trimmed by 0 bases and J by 0 bases, leaving 12 bases between them. Germline V CDR1 and CDR2: SGHRS, YFSETQ. Here the CDR3 reads CASSLVAGQYQETQYF. The CDR3 region has the DNA TGCGCCAGCAGCTTGGTGGCGGGACAGTACCAAGAGACCCAGTACTTC.

This chain uses TRBV6-5 with TRBJ1-3; D unclear. Germline assignment: CDR1 MNHEY and CDR2 SVGAGI. Trimming left V 0 bases short and J 9 bases short, with 15 bases between. The CDR3 runs 15 residues. The CDR3 region has the DNA TGTGCCAGCAGTTACTCGTCCGGCCACTCGTCCACCATATATTTT. Translated: CASSYSSGHSSTIYF.

This clonotype was counted a few times. The chain carries TRBV21-1 and TRBJ2-7; TRBD1 is the table's D call and was not checked against the DNA. TRBV21-1 is assigned pseudogene status. This CDR3 spans 14 amino acids. The CDR3 nucleotides read TGTGCCAGTTCGGTTTCTGGACAGTCCTACGAGCAGTACGTC. It specifies CASSVSGQSYEQYV.

CDR3 sequence: CASSLGGDRVHEQYF. DNA of the CDR3: TGCGCCAGCAGCTTGGGAGGAGACAGGGTCCACGAGCAGTACTTC. The chain uses TRBV5-1 and TRBJ2-7; the match to TRBD1 covers 7 bases. Trimming took 0 bases from V and 5 from J; bases not matched to a gene: 8. This CDR3 has 15 residues. Germline assignment: CDR1 SGHRS and CDR2 YFSETQ. Looking up the rest from reference TRBV5-1 and TRBJ2-7 gives the full variable domain: KAGVTQTPRYLIKTRGQQVTLSCSPISGHRSVSWYQQTPGQGLQFLFEYFSETQRNKGNFPGRFSGRQFSNSRSEMNVSTLELGDSALYLCASSLGGDRVHEQYFGPGTRLTVT.

V gene TRBV11-2 combines with J gene TRBJ2-1, with D possibly TRBD2 on 6 matching bases. The ends were cut back, 1 base at V and 0 bases at J, with 19 bases in the middle. The CDR3 covers 19 residues. In germline, CDR1 is SGHAT, CDR2 FQNNGV. CDR3 loop: CASSLGGVGATSSYNEQFF. In DNA form, the CDR3 reads TGTGCCAGCAGCTTAGGAGGGGTGGGTGCGACTAGCTCCTACAATGAGCAGTTCTTC.

The table lists this clonotype with many counts. The CDR3 here is CASSSDRASETQYF. In DNA form, the CDR3 reads TGTGCCAGCAGCTCTGACAGGGCATCCGAGACCCAGTACTTC. The V gene is TRBV7-7, the J gene TRBJ2-5, with TRBD1 identical over 7 bases. The CDR3 covers 14 residues. Germline V gene sequence: CDR1 SSHAT, CDR2 FNYEAQ (reference sequence). J was trimmed by 5 bases and V by 4 bases; bases with no gene match: 7.